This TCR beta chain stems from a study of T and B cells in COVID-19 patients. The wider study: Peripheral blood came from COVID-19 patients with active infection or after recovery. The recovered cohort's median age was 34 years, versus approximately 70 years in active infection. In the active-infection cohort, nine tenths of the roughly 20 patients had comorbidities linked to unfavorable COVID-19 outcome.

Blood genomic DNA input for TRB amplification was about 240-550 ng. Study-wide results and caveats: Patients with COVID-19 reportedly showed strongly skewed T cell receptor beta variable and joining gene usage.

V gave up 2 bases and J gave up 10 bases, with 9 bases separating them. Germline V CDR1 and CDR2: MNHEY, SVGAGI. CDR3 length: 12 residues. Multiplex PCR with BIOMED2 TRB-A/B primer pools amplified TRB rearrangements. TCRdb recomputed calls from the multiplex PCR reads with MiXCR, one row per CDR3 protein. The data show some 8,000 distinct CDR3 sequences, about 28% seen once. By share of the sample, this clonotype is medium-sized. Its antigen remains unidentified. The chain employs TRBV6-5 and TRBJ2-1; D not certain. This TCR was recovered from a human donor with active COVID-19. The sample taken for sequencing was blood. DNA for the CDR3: TGTGCCAGCAGTTACGATGGGTGGGAGCAGTTCTTC. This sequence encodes CASSYDGWEQFF.